This is a list of T cell receptor beta chains from one sample in a study of T cell changes during pregnancy in multiple sclerosis. Produced via immunoSEQ multiplex PCR; TCRdb's table is partial and in-frame only. The sample contains around 72,000 clones, around 90% of which appear only once. Sample: peripheral blood, taken in the second trimester of pregnancy. These receptors were collected from a female donor in good health, enrolled as a control in a pregnancy study. CDR3s include the opening cysteine and the closing phenylalanine or tryptophan. The order of the fields is V gene, J gene, clone size, CDR3 length, D gene, CDR3 DNA, CDR3 protein. The D gene is left open where the match is weak. Part of the rows lack a size; the others show once, few, many or a class for expanded clones.

V gene: TRBV19; J gene: TRBJ1-1; clone size: NA; CDR3 length: 15; D gene: NA; CDR3 DNA: TGTGCCAGTAGCCTCCTGGGCGCGTCGAACACTGAAGCTTTCTTT; CDR3 protein: CASSLLGASNTEAFF
V gene: TRBV7-9; J gene: TRBJ1-1; clone size: NA; CDR3 length: 15; D gene: NA; CDR3 DNA: TGTGCCAGCAGCCACCCTGACAGGACCAAATCTGAAGCTTTCTTT; CDR3 protein: CASSHPDRTKSEAFF
V gene: TRBV4-3; J gene: TRBJ1-1; clone size: NA; CDR3 length: 16; D gene: NA; CDR3 DNA: TGCGCCAGCAGCCATTGGACCGGGACTCCCCGGTCGGAGGCTTTCTTT; CDR3 protein: CASSHWTGTPRSEAFF
V gene: TRBV5-8; J gene: TRBJ1-2; clone size: NA; CDR3 length: 13; D gene: NA; CDR3 DNA: TGTGCCAGCAGCTTGTTGGGCGGGAGTGGCTACACCTTC; CDR3 protein: CASSLLGGSGYTF
V gene: TRBV13; J gene: TRBJ1-2; clone size: NA; CDR3 length: 16; D gene: NA; CDR3 DNA: TGTGCCAGCAGCTTAGGCCTAAGACGCAGGGCAGACGGCTACACCTTC; CDR3 protein: CASSLGLRRRADGYTF
V gene: TRBV18; J gene: TRBJ1-2; clone size: NA; CDR3 length: 12; D gene: TRBD1; CDR3 DNA: TGTGCCAGCTCACCCTTCCCTGGACAGGCCTACTTC; CDR3 protein: CASSPFPGQAYF
V gene: TRBV10-3; J gene: TRBJ2-1; clone size: NA; CDR3 length: 14; D gene: TRBD1; CDR3 DNA: TGTGCCACCCTTACAGGGGGAAAGTACAATGAGCAGTTCTTC; CDR3 protein: CATLTGGKYNEQFF
V gene: TRBV10-3; J gene: TRBJ1-5; clone size: once; CDR3 length: 14; D gene: NA; CDR3 DNA: TGTGCCATCAGTACTGGGGCGCATGCTCAGCCCCAGCATTTT; CDR3 protein: CAISTGAHAQPQHF
V gene: TRBV19; J gene: TRBJ2-7; clone size: NA; CDR3 length: 14; D gene: NA; CDR3 DNA: TGTGCCAGTAAGAATAATGTTGGGGCTTACGAGCAGTACTTC; CDR3 protein: CASKNNVGAYEQYF
V gene: TRBV28; J gene: TRBJ1-1; clone size: NA; CDR3 length: 13; D gene: TRBD1; CDR3 DNA: TGTGCCACTCTCAGGGGGCTGAACACTGAAGCTTTCTTT; CDR3 protein: CATLRGLNTEAFF
V gene: TRBV10-1; J gene: TRBJ2-7; clone size: NA; CDR3 length: 15; D gene: NA; CDR3 DNA: TGCGCCAGCAGTGAGCCTCCCGGGGATACCTACGAGCAGTACTTC; CDR3 protein: CASSEPPGDTYEQYF
V gene: TRBV28; J gene: TRBJ2-7; clone size: NA; CDR3 length: 14; D gene: TRBD2; CDR3 DNA: TGTGCCAGCACCCCCCAGGGAGGGGCAGTTGGGCAGTACTTC; CDR3 protein: CASTPQGGAVGQYF
V gene: TRBV11-2; J gene: TRBJ1-2; clone size: NA; CDR3 length: 14; D gene: TRBD1; CDR3 DNA: TGTGCCAGCAGCAAATCGACAGAGACAGGGGGCTACACCTTC; CDR3 protein: CASSKSTETGGYTF
V gene: TRBV2; J gene: TRBJ1-1; clone size: NA; CDR3 length: 14; D gene: NA; CDR3 DNA: TGTGCCAGCAGGACGGGTAAGGGGCTTCCTGAAGCTTTCTTT; CDR3 protein: CASRTGKGLPEAFF
V gene: TRBV5-6; J gene: TRBJ2-7; clone size: NA; CDR3 length: 14; D gene: TRBD1; CDR3 DNA: TGTGCCAGCAGCTGGGACAGGAGCTCCTACGAGCAGTACTTC; CDR3 protein: CASSWDRSSYEQYF
V gene: TRBV4-2; J gene: TRBJ1-2; clone size: NA; CDR3 length: 16; D gene: NA; CDR3 DNA: TGTGCCAGCAGCCAAGATCCAGGAACCACGATCTATGGCTACACCTTC; CDR3 protein: CASSQDPGTTIYGYTF
V gene: TRBV7-9; J gene: TRBJ1-1; clone size: NA; CDR3 length: 14; D gene: NA; CDR3 DNA: TGTGCCAGCAGCTTAGGCTCAGGACGGGGTGAAGCTTTCTTT; CDR3 protein: CASSLGSGRGEAFF
V gene: TRBV27; J gene: TRBJ1-6; clone size: NA; CDR3 length: 14; D gene: TRBD1; CDR3 DNA: TGTGCCAGCAGAAGGACAGGGTATAATTCACCCCTCCACTTT; CDR3 protein: CASRRTGYNSPLHF
V gene: TRBV9; J gene: TRBJ2-5; clone size: NA; CDR3 length: 14; D gene: TRBD1; CDR3 DNA: TGTGCCAGCAGCGACGGGACAGCCTGGGAGACCCAGTACTTC; CDR3 protein: CASSDGTAWETQYF
V gene: TRBV28; J gene: TRBJ2-7; clone size: NA; CDR3 length: 11; D gene: NA; CDR3 DNA: TGTGCCAGCAGTCACACCTACGAGCAGTACTTC; CDR3 protein: CASSHTYEQYF
V gene: TRBV10-3; J gene: TRBJ2-5; clone size: NA; CDR3 length: 14; D gene: TRBD2; CDR3 DNA: TGTGCCATCAAATCAAGCGGGGCCGCCCCGACCCAGTACTTC; CDR3 protein: CAIKSSGAAPTQYF
V gene: TRBV5-1; J gene: TRBJ1-2; clone size: NA; CDR3 length: 16; D gene: TRBD1; CDR3 DNA: TGCGCCAGCAGCTTAAGCCCGACAGGGGGTCGGGGTGGCTACACCTTC; CDR3 protein: CASSLSPTGGRGGYTF
V gene: TRBV4-3; J gene: TRBJ2-2; clone size: NA; CDR3 length: 14; D gene: NA; CDR3 DNA: TGCGCCAGCAGCCAGCCGACGGGCACCGGGGAGCTGTTTTTT; CDR3 protein: CASSQPTGTGELFF
V gene: TRBV28; J gene: TRBJ1-1; clone size: NA; CDR3 length: 13; D gene: NA; CDR3 DNA: TGTGCCAGCTGGCGGGTCCCGAACACTGAAGCTTTCTTT; CDR3 protein: CASWRVPNTEAFF
V gene: TRBV28; J gene: TRBJ1-5; clone size: NA; CDR3 length: 14; D gene: NA; CDR3 DNA: TGTGCCAGCAGTTCGGCAGGGACTCCGTCACCCCAGCATTTT; CDR3 protein: CASSSAGTPSPQHF